This TCR beta chain was sequenced in a study of T cell changes during pregnancy in multiple sclerosis. TCRdb's copy holds only in-frame clones and misses some; the assay was immunoSEQ multiplex PCR. The table records around 27,000 clones, around 93% of them present only once. This CDR3 contains 17 residues. Germline V gene lookup returns CDR1 SGHRS and CDR2 YFSETQ. The trim removed 3 bases at V and 0 bases at J, leaving 4 bases unmatched. This specimen was CD4+ T cells from peripheral blood mononuclear cells, taken after pregnancy. The chain combines TRBV5-1 with TRBJ2-6; TRBD1 agrees at 9 bases. The receptor was derived from a female donor with multiple sclerosis, enrolled in a pregnancy study. CDR3 amino acids: CASSWGQGSSGANVLTF. CDR3 nucleotide sequence: TGCGCCAGCAGCTGGGGACAGGGAAGCTCTGGGGCCAACGTCCTGACTTTC.